This is a list of T cell receptor beta chains from one sample in a study of shared clonotypes between healthy human individuals. Here immunoSEQ multiplex PCR was the method, and the copy in TCRdb shows in-frame clones only, minus some. This table holds about 2.1 million clones, over 85% found once. Source material: naive CD8+ T cells from PBMCs. Receptors were obtained from a man younger than 30 in good health. Some clones in this sample may be carry-over from other donors' samples. CDR3s include the opening cysteine and the closing phenylalanine or tryptophan. Fields, in order: J gene, D gene, V gene, CDR3 DNA, CDR3 protein. The D gene is left open where the match is weak.

J: TRBJ1-2; D: -; V: TRBV19; DNA: TGTGCCAGTACCCAGAACTATGGCTACACCTTC; CDR3: CASTQNYGYTF
J: TRBJ2-1; D: TRBD1; V: TRBV15; DNA: TGTGCCACCAGCAGAGAGGCCGGGACAGCCAATGAGCAGTTCTTC; CDR3: CATSREAGTANEQFF
J: TRBJ2-7; D: -; V: TRBV2; DNA: TGTGCCGGGCTGGACGGCGACGAGCAGTACTTC; CDR3: CAGLDGDEQYF
J: TRBJ2-2; D: -; V: TRBV11-2; DNA: TGTGCCAGCAGCTTAATTTTCCCCGGGGAGCTGTTTTTT; CDR3: CASSLIFPGELFF
J: TRBJ2-7; D: -; V: TRBV6-1; DNA: TGTGCCAGCAGTGAAGCGGGCCTATACTACGAGCAGTACTTC; CDR3: CASSEAGLYYEQYF
J: TRBJ2-1; D: TRBD2; V: TRBV6-1; DNA: TGTGCCAGCAGTGAATCCCTACTAGCGGGATTCTACAATGAGCAGTTCTTC; CDR3: CASSESLLAGFYNEQFF
J: TRBJ2-7; D: TRBD2; V: TRBV15; DNA: TGTGCCACCAGCCGTAGCGGGAGATACGAGCAGTACTTC; CDR3: CATSRSGRYEQYF
J: TRBJ2-7; D: -; V: TRBV7-9; DNA: TGTGCCAGCAGCTTAGCAGGGGGAGACGAGCAGTACTTC; CDR3: CASSLAGGDEQYF
J: TRBJ2-1; D: TRBD2; V: TRBV4-2; DNA: TGTGCCAGCAGCCAACAACTAGCGGGAATCCTCGTAGGGTCCTACAATGAGCAGTTCTTC; CDR3: CASSQQLAGILVGSYNEQFF
J: TRBJ1-4; D: -; V: TRBV30; DNA: TGTGCCTGGAGCGAACCGGGAACAGGGTATGAAAAACTGTTTTTT; CDR3: CAWSEPGTGYEKLFF